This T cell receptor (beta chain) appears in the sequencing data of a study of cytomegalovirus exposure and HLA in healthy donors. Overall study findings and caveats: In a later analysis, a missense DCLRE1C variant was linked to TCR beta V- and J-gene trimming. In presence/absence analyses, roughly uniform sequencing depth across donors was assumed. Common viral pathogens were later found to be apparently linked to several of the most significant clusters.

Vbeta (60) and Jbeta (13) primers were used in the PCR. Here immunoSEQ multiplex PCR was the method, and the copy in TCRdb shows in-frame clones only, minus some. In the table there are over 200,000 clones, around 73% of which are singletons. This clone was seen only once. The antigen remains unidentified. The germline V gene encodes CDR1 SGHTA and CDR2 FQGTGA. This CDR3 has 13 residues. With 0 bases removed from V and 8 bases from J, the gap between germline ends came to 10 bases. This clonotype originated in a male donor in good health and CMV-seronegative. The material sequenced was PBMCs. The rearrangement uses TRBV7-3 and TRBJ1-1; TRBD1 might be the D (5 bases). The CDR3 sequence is CASSLTQGVEAFF. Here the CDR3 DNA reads TGTGCCAGCAGCTTAACCCAGGGCGTGGAAGCTTTCTTT.